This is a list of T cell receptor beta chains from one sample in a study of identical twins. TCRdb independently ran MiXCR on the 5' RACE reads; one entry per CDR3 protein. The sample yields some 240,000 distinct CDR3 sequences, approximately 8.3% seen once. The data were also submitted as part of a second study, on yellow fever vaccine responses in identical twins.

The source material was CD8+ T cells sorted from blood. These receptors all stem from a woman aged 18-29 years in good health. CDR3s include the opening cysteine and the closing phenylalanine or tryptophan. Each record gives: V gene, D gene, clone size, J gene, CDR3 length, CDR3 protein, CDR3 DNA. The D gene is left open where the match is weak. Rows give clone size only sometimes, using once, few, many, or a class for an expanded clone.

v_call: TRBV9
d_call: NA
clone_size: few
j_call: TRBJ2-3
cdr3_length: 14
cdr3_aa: CASGGAGRTDTQYF
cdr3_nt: TGTGCCAGTGGGGGGGCAGGGAGAACAGATACGCAGTATTTT

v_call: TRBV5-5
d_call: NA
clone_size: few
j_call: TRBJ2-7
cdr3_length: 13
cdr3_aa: CASSLRLAYEQYF
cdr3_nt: TGTGCCAGCAGCTTGCGGCTAGCCTACGAGCAGTACTTC

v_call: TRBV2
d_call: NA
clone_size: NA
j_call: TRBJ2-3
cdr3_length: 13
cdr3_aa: CASSESYTDTQYF
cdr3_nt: TGTGCCAGCAGTGAGAGTTACACAGATACGCAGTATTTT

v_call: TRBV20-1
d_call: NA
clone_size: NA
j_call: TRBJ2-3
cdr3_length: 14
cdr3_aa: CSARDLYGTDTQYF
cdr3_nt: TGCAGTGCTAGAGATCTGTACGGCACAGATACGCAGTATTTT

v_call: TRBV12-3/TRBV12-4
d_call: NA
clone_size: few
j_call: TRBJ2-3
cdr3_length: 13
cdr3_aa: CASSFPPRDTQYF
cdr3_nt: TGTGCCAGCAGTTTTCCCCCTAGGGATACGCAGTATTTT

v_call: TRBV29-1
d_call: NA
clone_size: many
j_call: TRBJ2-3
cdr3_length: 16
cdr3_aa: CSVLGGSDLRSDTQYF
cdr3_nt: TGCAGCGTTCTCGGAGGGAGCGACCTACGGTCGGATACGCAGTATTTT

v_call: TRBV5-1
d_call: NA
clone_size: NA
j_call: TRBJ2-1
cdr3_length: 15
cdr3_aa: CASSLAETSYNEQFF
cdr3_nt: TGCGCCAGCAGCTTGGCGGAAACCTCCTACAATGAGCAGTTCTTC

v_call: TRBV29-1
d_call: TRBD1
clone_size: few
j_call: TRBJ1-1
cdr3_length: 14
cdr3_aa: CSAVTGGMNTEAFF
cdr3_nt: TGCAGCGCCGTGACAGGGGGTATGAACACTGAAGCTTTCTTT

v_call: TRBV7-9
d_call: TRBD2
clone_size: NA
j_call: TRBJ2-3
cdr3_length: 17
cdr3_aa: CASSLGASGGHTDTQYF
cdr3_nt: TGTGCCAGCAGCTTAGGGGCTAGCGGGGGGCACACAGATACGCAGTATTTT

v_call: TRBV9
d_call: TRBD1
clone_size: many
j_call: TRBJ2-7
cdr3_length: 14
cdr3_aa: CASSPGQESYEQYF
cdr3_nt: TGTGCCAGCAGCCCCGGACAGGAATCCTACGAGCAGTACTTC

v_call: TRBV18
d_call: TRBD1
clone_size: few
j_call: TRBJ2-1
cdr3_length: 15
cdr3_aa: CASSPPGQGGYEQFF
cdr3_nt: TGTGCCAGCTCACCCCCCGGACAGGGGGGATATGAGCAGTTCTTC

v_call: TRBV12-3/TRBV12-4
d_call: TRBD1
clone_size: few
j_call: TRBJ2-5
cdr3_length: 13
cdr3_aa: CASSGQDQETQYF
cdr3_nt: TGTGCCAGCAGTGGACAGGACCAAGAGACCCAGTACTTC

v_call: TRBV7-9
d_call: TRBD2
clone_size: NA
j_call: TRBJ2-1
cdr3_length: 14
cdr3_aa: CASSQVAGYNEQFF
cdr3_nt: TGTGCCAGCAGCCAAGTAGCGGGGTACAATGAGCAGTTCTTC

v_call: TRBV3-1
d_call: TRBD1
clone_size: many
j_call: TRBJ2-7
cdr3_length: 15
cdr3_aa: CASSQAEPGQGKQYF
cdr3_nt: TGTGCCAGCAGCCAAGCTGAACCGGGACAGGGGAAGCAGTACTTC

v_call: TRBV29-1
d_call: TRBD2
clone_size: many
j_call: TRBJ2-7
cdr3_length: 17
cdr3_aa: CSVEDHASGREIYEQYF
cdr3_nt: TGCAGCGTTGAAGATCACGCTAGCGGGAGGGAAATCTACGAGCAGTACTTC

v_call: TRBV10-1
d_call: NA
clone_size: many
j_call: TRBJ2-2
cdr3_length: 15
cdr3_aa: CASSEGEKVTGELFF
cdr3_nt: TGCGCCAGCAGTGAAGGGGAGAAGGTCACCGGGGAGCTGTTTTTT

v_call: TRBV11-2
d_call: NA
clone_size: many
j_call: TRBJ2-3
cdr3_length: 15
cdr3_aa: CASSLDIVSTDTQYF
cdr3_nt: TGTGCCAGCAGCTTAGATATCGTTAGCACAGATACGCAGTATTTT

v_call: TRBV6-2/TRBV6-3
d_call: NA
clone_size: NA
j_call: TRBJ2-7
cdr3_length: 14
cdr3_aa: CASSYGSAGLEQYF
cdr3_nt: TGTGCCAGCAGTTACGGGAGCGCAGGGCTCGAGCAGTACTTC

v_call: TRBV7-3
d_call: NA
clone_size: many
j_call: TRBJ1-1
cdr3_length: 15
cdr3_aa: CASSLNPGGLSEAFF
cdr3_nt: TGTGCCAGCAGCTTAAACCCCGGGGGTCTCTCTGAAGCTTTCTTT

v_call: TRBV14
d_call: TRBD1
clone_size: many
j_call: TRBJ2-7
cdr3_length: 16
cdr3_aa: CASSQDQGAGSYEQYF
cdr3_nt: TGTGCCAGCAGCCAAGACCAGGGGGCAGGGTCCTACGAGCAGTACTTC

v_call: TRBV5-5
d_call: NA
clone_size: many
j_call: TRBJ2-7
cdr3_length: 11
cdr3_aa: CASNEGHEQYF
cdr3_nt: TGTGCCAGCAACGAGGGCCACGAGCAGTACTTC

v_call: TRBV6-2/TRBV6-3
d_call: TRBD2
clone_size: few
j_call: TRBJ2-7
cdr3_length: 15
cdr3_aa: CASSARVAGAYEQYF
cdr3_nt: TGTGCCAGCAGTGCCCGGGTAGCGGGAGCCTACGAGCAGTACTTC

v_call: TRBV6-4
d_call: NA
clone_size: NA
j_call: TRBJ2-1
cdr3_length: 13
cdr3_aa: CASSDRYSGEQFF
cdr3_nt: TGTGCCAGCAGTGACCGTTATAGCGGTGAGCAGTTCTTC

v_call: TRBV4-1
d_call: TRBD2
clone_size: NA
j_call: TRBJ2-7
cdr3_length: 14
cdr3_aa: CASSRGLAGYEQYF
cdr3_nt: TGCGCCAGCAGCCGAGGACTAGCGGGCTACGAGCAGTACTTC

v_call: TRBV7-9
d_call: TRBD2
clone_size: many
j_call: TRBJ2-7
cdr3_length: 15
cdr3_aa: CASSYRLAGSYEQYF
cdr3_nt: TGTGCCAGCAGCTATAGACTAGCGGGCTCCTACGAGCAGTACTTC

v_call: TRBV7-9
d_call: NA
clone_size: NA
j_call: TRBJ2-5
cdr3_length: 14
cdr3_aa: CASSYRDGQETQYF
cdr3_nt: TGTGCCAGCAGCTACCGGGACGGCCAAGAGACCCAGTACTTC

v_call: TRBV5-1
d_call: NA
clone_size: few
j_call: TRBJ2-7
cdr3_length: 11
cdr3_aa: CASGYRDEQYF
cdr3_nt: TGCGCCAGCGGCTACAGGGACGAGCAGTACTTC

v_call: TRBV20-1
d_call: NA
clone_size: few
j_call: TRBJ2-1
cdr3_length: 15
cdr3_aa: CSAPAGEGTGNEQFF
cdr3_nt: TGCAGTGCCCCAGCAGGGGAGGGGACGGGCAATGAGCAGTTCTTC

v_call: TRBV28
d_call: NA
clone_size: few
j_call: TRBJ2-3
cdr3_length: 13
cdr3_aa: CASSFEGRDTQYF
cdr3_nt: TGTGCCAGCAGTTTCGAGGGAAGAGATACGCAGTATTTT

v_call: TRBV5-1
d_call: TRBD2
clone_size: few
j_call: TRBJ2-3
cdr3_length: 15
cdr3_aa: CASSVGLAGVDTQYF
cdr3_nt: TGCGCCAGCAGCGTCGGACTAGCGGGGGTGGATACGCAGTATTTT

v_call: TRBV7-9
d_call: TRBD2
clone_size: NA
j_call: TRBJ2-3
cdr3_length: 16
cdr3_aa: CASSWMTSGGTDTQYF
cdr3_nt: TGTGCCAGCAGCTGGATGACTAGCGGGGGCACAGATACGCAGTATTTT

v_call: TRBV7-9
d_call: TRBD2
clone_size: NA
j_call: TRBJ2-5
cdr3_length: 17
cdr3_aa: CASSLRNSGAFQETQYF
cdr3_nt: TGTGCCAGCAGCTTAAGGAATAGCGGGGCGTTCCAAGAGACCCAGTACTTC

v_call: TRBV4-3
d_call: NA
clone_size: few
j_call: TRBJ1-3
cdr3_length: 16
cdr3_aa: CASSQDRSIYGNTIYF
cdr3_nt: TGCGCCAGCAGCCAAGATCGTAGCATATATGGAAACACCATATATTTT

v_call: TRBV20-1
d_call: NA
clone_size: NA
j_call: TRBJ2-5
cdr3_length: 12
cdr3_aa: CSASDGEETQYF
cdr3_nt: TGCAGTGCTAGTGACGGGGAGGAGACCCAGTACTTC

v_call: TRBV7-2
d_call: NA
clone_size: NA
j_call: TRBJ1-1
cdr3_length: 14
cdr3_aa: CASSRTLVNTEAFF
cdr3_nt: TGTGCCAGCAGCCGGACGTTGGTGAACACTGAAGCTTTCTTT

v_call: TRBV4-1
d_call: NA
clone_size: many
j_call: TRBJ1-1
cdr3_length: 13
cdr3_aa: CASSQERGVGAFF
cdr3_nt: TGCGCCAGCAGCCAAGAGAGGGGGGTTGGAGCTTTCTTT

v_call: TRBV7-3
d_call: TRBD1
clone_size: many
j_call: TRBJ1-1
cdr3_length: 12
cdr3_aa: CASSPGQGRAFF
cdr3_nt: TGTGCCAGCAGCCCTGGACAGGGTCGGGCTTTCTTT

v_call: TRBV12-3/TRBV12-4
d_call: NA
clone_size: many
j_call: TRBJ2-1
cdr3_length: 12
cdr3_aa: CASRWGPNEQFF
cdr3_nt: TGTGCCAGCAGGTGGGGTCCCAATGAGCAGTTCTTC

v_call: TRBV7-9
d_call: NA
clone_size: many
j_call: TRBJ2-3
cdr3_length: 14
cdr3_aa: CASSLMATPDTQYF
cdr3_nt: TGTGCCAGCAGCTTGATGGCTACCCCAGATACGCAGTATTTT

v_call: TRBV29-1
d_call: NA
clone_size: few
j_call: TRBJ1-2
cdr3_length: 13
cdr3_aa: CSVGQDLNYGYTF
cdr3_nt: TGCAGCGTTGGACAGGACCTGAACTATGGCTACACCTTC

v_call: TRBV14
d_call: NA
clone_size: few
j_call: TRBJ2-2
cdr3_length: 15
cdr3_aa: CASGSNREATGELFF
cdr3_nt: TGTGCCAGCGGGTCGAACAGGGAGGCCACCGGGGAGCTGTTTTTT

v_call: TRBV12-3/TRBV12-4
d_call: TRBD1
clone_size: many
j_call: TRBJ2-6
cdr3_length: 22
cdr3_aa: CASSSPQAGTGGAFSGANVLTF
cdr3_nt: TGTGCCAGCAGTTCACCGCAAGCCGGGACAGGGGGCGCCTTCTCTGGGGCCAACGTCCTGACTTTC

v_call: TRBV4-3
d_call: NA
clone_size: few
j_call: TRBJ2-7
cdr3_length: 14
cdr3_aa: CASSQDLVHYEQYF
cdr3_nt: TGCGCCAGCAGCCAAGATCTCGTGCATTACGAGCAGTACTTC

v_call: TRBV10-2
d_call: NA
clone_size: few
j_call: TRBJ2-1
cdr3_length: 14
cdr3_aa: CASNFDPPPGEQFF
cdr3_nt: TGCGCCAGCAACTTTGACCCCCCGCCGGGTGAGCAGTTCTTC

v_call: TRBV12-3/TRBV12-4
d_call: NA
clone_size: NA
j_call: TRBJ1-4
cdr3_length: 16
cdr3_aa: CASSYGTPATNEKLFF
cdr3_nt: TGTGCCAGCAGTTACGGGACACCCGCAACTAATGAAAAACTGTTTTTT

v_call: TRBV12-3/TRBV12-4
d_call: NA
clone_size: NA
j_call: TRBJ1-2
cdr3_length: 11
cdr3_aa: CASRGDYGYTF
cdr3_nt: TGTGCCAGCAGGGGAGACTATGGCTACACCTTC

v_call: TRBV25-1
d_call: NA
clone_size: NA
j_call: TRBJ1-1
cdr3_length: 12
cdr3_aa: CASSETYTEAFF
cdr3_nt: TGTGCCAGCAGTGAAACTTACACTGAAGCTTTCTTT

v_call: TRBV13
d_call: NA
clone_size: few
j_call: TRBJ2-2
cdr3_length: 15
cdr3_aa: CASSLERLNTGELFF
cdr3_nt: TGTGCCAGCAGCTTAGAGAGACTTAACACCGGGGAGCTGTTTTTT

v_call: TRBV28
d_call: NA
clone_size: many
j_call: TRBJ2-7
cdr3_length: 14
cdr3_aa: CASSLSLDSHEQYF
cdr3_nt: TGTGCCAGCAGTTTATCCCTGGACAGCCACGAGCAGTACTTC

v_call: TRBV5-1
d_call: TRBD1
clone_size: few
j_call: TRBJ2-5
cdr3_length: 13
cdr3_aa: CASRMTGQETQYF
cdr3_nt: TGCGCCAGCAGAATGACAGGGCAAGAGACCCAGTACTTC